These T cell receptor beta chains were read from a single sample in a study of cytomegalovirus exposure and HLA in healthy donors. Assay: immunoSEQ multiplex PCR; the TCRdb copy retains only in-frame clones and omits some. Here the sample table reports some 80,000 clones. Sequencing was done on a sample of PBMCs. These receptors came from a man aged 50 to 59 in good health and CMV-seropositive. Both conserved end residues are part of each CDR3. D genes are given only for firm matches.

NA,TRBJ2-1,TRBV5-1,CASSWGGGSSYNEQFF,TGCGCCAGCAGCTGGGGGGGCGGGAGCTCCTACAATGAGCAGTTCTTC
TRBD1,TRBJ1-3,TRBV5-1,CASSFRTGLNPGNTIYF,TGCGCCAGCAGCTTCCGGACAGGTTTGAACCCAGGAAACACCATATATTTT
NA,TRBJ2-5,TRBV6-1,CASSEARETQYF,TGTGCCAGCAGTGAAGCGAGGGAGACCCAGTACTTC
TRBD1,TRBJ2-3,TRBV9,CASAPGTGVVDTQYF,TGTGCCAGTGCCCCCGGGACAGGGGTTGTAGATACGCAGTATTTT
NA,TRBJ2-5,TRBV6-6,CASIFSGSQETQYF,TGTGCCAGCATATTTTCGGGGTCGCAAGAGACCCAGTACTTC
TRBD2,TRBJ2-3,TRBV4-1,CASSQGTSGGTDTQYF,TGCGCCAGCAGCCAAGGGACTAGCGGGGGGACAGATACGCAGTATTTT
NA,TRBJ2-7,TRBV6-5,CASRRQEAYEQYF,TGTGCCAGCAGGCGACAGGAGGCCTACGAGCAGTACTTC
TRBD1,TRBJ1-3,TRBV10-3,CAISGNTGVSGNTIYF,TGTGCCATCAGTGGAAATACAGGGGTCTCTGGAAACACCATATATTTT
TRBD1,TRBJ1-1,TRBV9,CASTRWGTGAPGAEAFF,TGTGCCAGCACCCGATGGGGGACAGGGGCGCCTGGCGCTGAAGCTTTCTTT
NA,TRBJ1-2,TRBV7-9,CASSLGGQGLSYGYTF,TGTGCCAGCAGCTTAGGGGGTCAGGGCTTATCCTATGGCTACACCTTC
NA,TRBJ1-2,TRBV6-1,CASSEPGQPIYGYTF,TGTGCCAGCAGTGAACCCGGACAGCCTATCTATGGCTACACCTTC
NA,TRBJ1-1,TRBV29-1,CSVVRDTEAFF,TGCAGCGTTGTCCGGGACACTGAAGCTTTCTTT
TRBD1,TRBJ2-3,TRBV6-6,CASSYGQASSGDTQYF,TGTGCCAGCAGTTACGGACAGGCCTCCTCCGGCGATACGCAGTATTTT
NA,TRBJ1-6,TRBV2,CASSDSGNTYNSPLHF,TGTGCCAGCAGTGATTCGGGGAACACCTATAATTCACCCCTCCACTTT
NA,TRBJ1-2,TRBV5-4,CASSLVDVRADGYTF,TGTGCCAGCAGCTTGGTAGATGTGAGGGCTGATGGCTACACCTTC
TRBD1,TRBJ1-5,TRBV19,CASVTGGGQPQHF,TGTGCCAGCGTTACAGGGGGAGGTCAGCCCCAGCATTTT
TRBD1,TRBJ1-4,TRBV4-1,CASSPGQGVINEKLFF,TGCGCCAGCAGCCCCGGACAGGGCGTAATTAATGAAAAACTGTTTTTT
TRBD1,TRBJ1-1,TRBV27,CASSLTGEKGTEAFF,TGTGCCAGCAGTTTAACAGGGGAGAAGGGAACTGAAGCTTTCTTT
TRBD1,TRBJ2-1,TRBV2,CASSEEDRVYNEQFF,TGTGCCAGCAGTGAAGAGGACAGGGTATACAATGAGCAGTTCTTC
NA,TRBJ2-3,TRBV9,CASSVEGVTDTQYF,TGTGCCAGCAGCGTAGAGGGGGTCACAGATACGCAGTATTTT
TRBD1,TRBJ2-3,TRBV5-1,CASSGPPQGDSGEDTQYF,TGCGCCAGCAGCGGACCCCCCCAGGGGGATAGTGGAGAAGATACGCAGTATTTT
TRBD1,TRBJ2-3,TRBV29-1,CSASRGQGADTQYF,TGCAGCGCTTCGAGGGGGCAAGGGGCAGATACGCAGTATTTT
TRBD2,TRBJ2-7,TRBV19,CASSTGLAGVNGEQYF,TGTGCCAGTAGTACGGGACTAGCGGGAGTGAACGGCGAGCAGTACTTC
TRBD2,TRBJ2-3,TRBV19,CATRRTSGIQSTDTQYF,TGTGCCACCCGGCGGACTAGCGGGATCCAAAGCACAGATACGCAGTATTTT
NA,TRBJ1-1,TRBV18,CASSPPSGGNTEAFF,TGTGCCAGCTCACCACCTTCTGGAGGGAACACTGAAGCTTTCTTT
TRBD1,TRBJ1-2,TRBV6-4,CASSASHRGSGGYTF,TGTGCCAGCAGTGCTTCCCACAGGGGATCGGGTGGCTACACCTTC
NA,TRBJ1-5,TRBV27,CASSPGLPNQPQHF,TGTGCCAGCAGTCCGGGACTCCCAAATCAGCCCCAGCATTTT
TRBD1,TRBJ2-4,TRBV4-1,CASSQNTGTGGRENIQYF,TGCGCCAGCAGCCAAAATACTGGGACAGGGGGGAGGGAAAACATTCAGTACTTC